The 21 T cell receptor beta chains below all came from one sample that was sequenced in a study of blood T cell repertoires in COVID-19. TCRdb's copy holds only in-frame clones and misses some; the assay was immunoSEQ multiplex PCR. This sample has 300,000 to 350,000 clones, with 80% to 90% found just once. The sample consisted of peripheral blood. Receptors were obtained from a man aged 25-45 years with active or convalescent COVID-19.

V is TRBV15 and J is TRBJ2-4, with 8 bases matching TRBD1. This CDR3 comprises 13 residues. The V segment lost 6 bases and the J segment 7 bases; nucleotides outside the gene matches: 5. Germline-derived CDR1 and CDR2 are LNHNV and YYDKDF (reference sequence). The CDR3 protein is CATRQGAVNIQYF. For the CDR3, the DNA is TGTGCCACCAGGCAGGGGGCTGTGAACATTCAGTACTTC.

This clone has only one observation. This sequence joins TRBV21-1 and TRBJ1-4; the table's D call, TRBD1, has no DNA check behind it. TRBV21-1 is designated a pseudogene. The CDR3 spans 13 residues. The CDR3 region has the DNA TGTGCCAGCAGCAAATCAGGGCCCGGAAAACTGTTTTTT. This codes for CASSKSGPGKLFF.

This clone was recorded only once. The V and J genes are TRBV7-3 and TRBJ2-6; D possibly corresponds to TRBD1 (5 bases). Germline CDR1 SGHTA, CDR2 FQGTGA. The CDR3 length is 17 residues. V was shortened by 2 bases and J by 1 base, with 12 bases between the two germline ends. CDR3 sequence: CASSLWAGMSGANVLTF. The DNA of the CDR3 is TGTGCCAGCAGCTTATGGGCAGGGATGTCTGGGGCCAACGTCCTGACTTTC.

This clone occurred once. The rearrangement joins TRBV10-3 to TRBJ2-1, with 10 bases that match TRBD1. Germline V gives CDR1 ENHRY, CDR2 SYGVKD. The CDR3 covers 17 residues. Trimming cost V 5 bases and J 2 bases; bases outside gene matches: 9. CDR3 in amino acids: CAISPGQGIGAYNEQFF. CDR3 bases: TGTGCCATCAGTCCGGGACAGGGGATAGGCGCCTACAATGAGCAGTTCTTC.

J is TRBJ2-2 and V is TRBV7-6, with D possibly matching TRBD2 (5 bases). The CDR3 covers 17 residues. Germline CDR1 SGHVS, CDR2 FNYEAQ. V gave up 0 bases and J gave up 5 bases, with 16 bases separating them. CDR3 sequence (DNA): TGTGCCAGCAGCTTAGCCGCGGGTACCGAAGGGACCGGGGAGCTGTTTTTT. Translated: CASSLAAGTEGTGELFF.

V gene TRBV7-2 combines with J gene TRBJ2-2; TRBD2 aligns across 10 bases. Trimming removed 4 bases from V and 4 bases from J; junction bases left unmatched: 9. The CDR3 is 17 amino acids. CDR1 SGHTA and CDR2 FQGNSA come from the germline V gene. For the CDR3, the DNA is TGTGCCAGCAGCTCATTACTAGCGGGGCTAGGCACCGGGGAGCTGTTTTTT. Amino acids: CASSSLLAGLGTGELFF.

The chain couples TRBV6-2 or TRBV6-3 to TRBJ1-6; D may be TRBD1 (5 bases). Per germline, CDR1 MNHEY and CDR2 SVGEGT. This CDR3 is built from 14 residues. V was shortened by 0 bases and J by 10 bases, with 10 bases between the two germline ends. The chain's CDR3 is CASSYSTALSPLHF. As DNA, the CDR3 is TGTGCCAGCAGTTACTCGACAGCTTTATCACCCCTCCACTTT.

This clone came up a few times. The chain combines TRBV2 with TRBJ1-2; weak D call: TRBD1 (5 bases). Germline V gene lookup returns CDR1 SNHLY and CDR2 FYNNEI. The CDR3 runs to 12 residues. Trimming stripped 10 bases from V and 6 bases from J, with 15 bases between. The CDR3 here is CATRGGRNGYTF. The CDR3 DNA sequence: TGTGCCACTAGGGGAGGTCGAAATGGCTACACCTTC.

This chain uses TRBV24-1 with TRBJ2-2; 8 positions match TRBD1. CDR1 and CDR2 from the germline V gene are KGHDR and SFDVKD. J was trimmed by 4 bases and V by 4 bases; bases with no gene match: 7. The CDR3 is made up of 16 amino acids. The chain's CDR3 is CATSDAGGQITGELFF. CDR3 sequence (DNA): TGTGCCACCAGTGACGCAGGGGGCCAGATCACCGGGGAGCTGTTTTTT.

This clone is a singleton in its sample. The chain links TRBV12-3 or TRBV12-4 to TRBJ1-2; 7 positions agree with TRBD1. J was trimmed by 8 bases and V by 8 bases; bases with no gene match: 11. This CDR3 spans 13 amino acids. Here the CDR3 DNA reads TGTGCCAGCGGCAAACAGGGGACTGGAGGCTACACCTTC. Translated, it gives CASGKQGTGGYTF.

The gene calls are TRBV11-2 and TRBJ2-5, with 11 nucleotides matching TRBD2. The ends lost 10 bases at V and 4 bases at J; junction bases unmatched: 8. Germline V gene sequence: CDR1 SGHAT, CDR2 FQNNGV. This CDR3 is 14 amino acids long. CDR3 nucleotide sequence: TGTGCCATTTCTAGCGGGGGGCCGAGAGAGACCCAGTACTTC. Amino acid sequence: CAISSGGPRETQYF.

This clone was observed a few times. V gene TRBV2 combines with J gene TRBJ2-1, with 10 positions matching TRBD1. V shed 10 bases and J 4 bases; nucleotides not matched to a gene: 7. The CDR3 is 14 residues long. CDR1 and CDR2 from the germline V gene are SNHLY and FYNNEI. The CDR3 region has the DNA TGTGCCAACCTCCGGGACAGGGGTTACAATGAGCAGTTCTTC. Its translation is CANLRDRGYNEQFF.

The CDR3, as DNA: TGTGCCAGCAGCTTCCCCGGGACACCTCATCAGCCCCAGCATTTT. It translates to CASSFPGTPHQPQHF. The chain recombines TRBV7-2 with TRBJ1-5; D perhaps matches TRBD1 (6 bases). V was shortened by 3 bases and J by 5 bases, with 14 bases between the two germline ends. The CDR3 loop spans 15 amino acids. Germline V lookup: CDR1 SGHTA, CDR2 FQGNSA.

The chain recombines TRBV4-1 with TRBJ2-3, with TRBD2 identical over 8 bases. The CDR3 loop spans 19 amino acids. Germline CDR1 reads MGHRA; CDR2 reads YSYEKL. The V segment lost 2 bases and the J segment 3 bases; nucleotides outside the gene matches: 16. The DNA of the CDR3 is TGCGCCAGCAGCCAACTTGCTCCGGGACTAGAACTGGGAACAGATACGCAGTATTTT. Its translation is CASSQLAPGLELGTDTQYF.

The rearrangement links TRBV18 to TRBJ1-1, with TRBD1 identical over 8 bases. V was pared by 4 bases and J by 3 bases, with 7 bases of the junction left unmatched. The CDR3 is 15 residues long. Looked up from germline, CDR1 is KGHSH and CDR2 is LQKENI. CDR3 DNA sequence: TGTGCCAGCTCACTCCGGACAGGGAGGGACACTGAAGCTTTCTTT. Its protein product is CASSLRTGRDTEAFF.

V is TRBV5-4 and J is TRBJ2-5; D not resolved. CDR1 is SGHNT and CDR2 is YYREEE in the germline V gene (reference sequence). Trimming took off 4 bases at V and 1 base at J, with 8 bases between the two ends. The CDR3 sequence is 13 residues long. CDR3 region: CASSHPGQETQYF. The DNA of the CDR3 is TGTGCCAGCAGCCACCCGGGCCAAGAGACCCAGTACTTC.

The chain combines TRBV30 with TRBJ1-2; D possibly corresponds to TRBD1 (6 bases). CDR1 GTSNPN and CDR2 SVGIG come from the germline V gene (reference sequence). There are 19 residues in the CDR3. The ends were cut back, 0 bases at V and 2 bases at J, with 25 bases in the middle. The CDR3 DNA follows: TGTGCCTGGAGTGTAGGGCGGGGGCGTGCGGTAAAGGGCAACTATGGCTACACCTTC. Translation gives CAWSVGRGRAVKGNYGYTF.

The chain employs TRBV7-3 and TRBJ1-2; no reliable D call. Germline loops: CDR1 SGHTA, CDR2 FQGTGA. The ends were cut back, 5 bases at V and 2 bases at J, with 15 bases in the middle. The CDR3 has 15 amino acids. CDR3 amino acids: CASSPRSGNNYGYTF. Written as DNA, the CDR3 is TGTGCCAGCAGCCCCCGATCGGGAAACAACTATGGCTACACCTTC.

V is TRBV9 and J is TRBJ1-1, with a possible D match to TRBD1 (5 bases). The CDR3 extends over 12 amino acids. The V end was cut by 3 bases, the J end by 9 bases, with 12 bases between. CDR1 and CDR2 from the germline V gene are SGDLS and YYNGEE. CDR3 protein: CASSGSDSKAFF. The CDR3 nucleotides read TGTGCCAGCAGCGGTTCTGACAGTAAAGCTTTCTTT.

This chain links TRBV25-1 with TRBJ2-4, with a weak D call TRBD2 (7 bases). Per germline, CDR1 MGHDK and CDR2 SYGVNS. The germline V and J ends were trimmed by 10 bases and 1 base, with 11 bases remaining between them. The CDR3 sequence is 13 residues long. The CDR3 DNA reads TGTGCCACCAAGGGGGGGGCCAAAAACATTCAGTACTTC. Translating gives CATKGGAKNIQYF.

This chain connects TRBV6-5 to TRBJ2-7; perhaps TRBD2 as D (6 bases). The V end was cut by 6 bases, the J end by 3 bases, with 18 bases between. CDR3 size: 15 residues. The germline CDR1 and CDR2 sequences are MNHEY and SVGAGI. The CDR3 reads CASRKTGTVDYEQYF. The CDR3 DNA sequence: TGTGCCAGCAGAAAGACCGGGACTGTCGACTACGAGCAGTACTTC.